This T cell receptor beta chain stems from a study of blood T cell repertoires in COVID-19. Some clones are missing from TCRdb's copy, which holds only in-frame ones; the method was immunoSEQ multiplex PCR. This table holds some 320,000 clones, roughly 90% found once. The V gene lost 2 bases and the J gene lost 4 bases, with 8 bases spanning the gap. Germline V lookup: CDR1 KGHSH, CDR2 LQKENI. This CDR3 is built from 13 residues. The origin of this receptor is a woman in her twenties or thirties who had been exposed to COVID-19. The sample comprised PBMCs or T cells enriched from blood (not recorded which). The chain combines TRBV18 with TRBJ1-1; D ambiguous. CDR3 residues: CASSPISGTEAFF. Written as DNA, the CDR3 is TGTGCCAGCTCACCAATATCGGGCACTGAAGCTTTCTTT.